The clone carrying this T cell receptor beta chain was observed a few times. Its target is unknown. The data are from a study of response to subunit inactivated influenza vaccine. A single record per CDR3 protein comes from TCRdb applying MiXCR to the RT-PCR reads. The repertoire holds about 160,000 distinct CDR3 sequences, about 10% seen once, with approximately 39% in the top ten. The CDR3 consists of 13 residues. CDR1 SNHLY and CDR2 FYNNEI come from the germline V gene. Trimming removed 8 bases from V and 4 bases from J, with 13 bases in between. Study observations and caveats: With each seasonal influenza vaccination, the authors suggested, few new T cells are recruited.

This TCR was recovered from a man between 50 and 69 years old who received an inactivated influenza vaccine. Sequenced material: CD8+ T cells sorted from PBMCs, taken roughly 24 months after vaccination. The chain combines TRBV2 with TRBJ2-3, with D possibly being TRBD2 (5 bases). This CDR3 reads CASSGSRADTQYF. CDR3 bases: TGTGCCAGCTCGGGGTCTCGGGCAGATACGCAGTATTTT.